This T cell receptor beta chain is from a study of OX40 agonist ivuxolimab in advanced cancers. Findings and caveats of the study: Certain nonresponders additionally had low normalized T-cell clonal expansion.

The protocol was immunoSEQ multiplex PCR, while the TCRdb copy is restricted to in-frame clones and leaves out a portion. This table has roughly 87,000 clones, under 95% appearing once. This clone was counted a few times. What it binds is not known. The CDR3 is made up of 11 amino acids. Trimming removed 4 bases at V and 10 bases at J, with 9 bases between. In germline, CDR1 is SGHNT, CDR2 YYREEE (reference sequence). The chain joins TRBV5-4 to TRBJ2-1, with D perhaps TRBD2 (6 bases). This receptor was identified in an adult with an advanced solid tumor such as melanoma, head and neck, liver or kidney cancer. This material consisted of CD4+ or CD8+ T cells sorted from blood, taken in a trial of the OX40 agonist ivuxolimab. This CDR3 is CASSGTEEQFF. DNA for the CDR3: TGTGCCAGCAGCGGGACTGAAGAGCAGTTCTTC.